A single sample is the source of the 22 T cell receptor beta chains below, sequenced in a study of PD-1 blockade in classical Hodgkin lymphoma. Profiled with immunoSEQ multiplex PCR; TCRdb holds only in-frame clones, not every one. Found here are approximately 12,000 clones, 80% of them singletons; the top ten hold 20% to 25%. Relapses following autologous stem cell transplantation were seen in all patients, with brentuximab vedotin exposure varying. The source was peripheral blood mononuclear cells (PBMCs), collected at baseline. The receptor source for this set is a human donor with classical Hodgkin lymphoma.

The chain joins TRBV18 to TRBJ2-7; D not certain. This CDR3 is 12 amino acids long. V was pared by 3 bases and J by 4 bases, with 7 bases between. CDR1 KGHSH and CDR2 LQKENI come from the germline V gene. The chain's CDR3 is CASSPTFYEQYV. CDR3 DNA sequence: TGTGCCAGCTCACCGACGTTTTACGAGCAGTACGTC.

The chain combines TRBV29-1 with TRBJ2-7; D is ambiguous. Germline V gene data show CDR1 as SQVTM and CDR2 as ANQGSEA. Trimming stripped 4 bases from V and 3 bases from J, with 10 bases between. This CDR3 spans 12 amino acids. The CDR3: CSVGRAHYEQYF. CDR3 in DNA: TGCAGCGTTGGAAGGGCCCACTACGAGCAGTACTTC.

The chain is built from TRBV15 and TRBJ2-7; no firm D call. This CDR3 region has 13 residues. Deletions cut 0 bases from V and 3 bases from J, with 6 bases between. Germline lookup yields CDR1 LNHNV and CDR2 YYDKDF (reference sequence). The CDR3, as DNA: TGTGCCACCAGCAGAGATCAGCGCTACGAGCAGTACTTC. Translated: CATSRDQRYEQYF.

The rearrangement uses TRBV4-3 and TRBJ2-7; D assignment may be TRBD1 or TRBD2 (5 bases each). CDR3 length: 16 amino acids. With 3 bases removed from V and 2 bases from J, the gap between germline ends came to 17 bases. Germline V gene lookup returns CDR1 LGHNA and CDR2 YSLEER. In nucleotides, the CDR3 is TGCGCCAGCAGCCAGAAACTAGGGGACGGAACCTACGAGCAGTACTTC. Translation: CASSQKLGDGTYEQYF.

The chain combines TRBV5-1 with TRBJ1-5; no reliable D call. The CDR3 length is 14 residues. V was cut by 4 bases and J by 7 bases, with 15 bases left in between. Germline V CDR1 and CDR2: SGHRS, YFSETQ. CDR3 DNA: TGCGCCAGCAGCCCTTTTTTTTCGGGGCAGCCCCAGCATTTT. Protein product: CASSPFFSGQPQHF. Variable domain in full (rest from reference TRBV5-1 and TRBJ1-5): KAGVTQTPRYLIKTRGQQVTLSCSPISGHRSVSWYQQTPGQGLQFLFEYFSETQRNKGNFPGRFSGRQFSNSRSEMNVSTLELGDSALYLCASSPFFSGQPQHFGDGTRLSIL.

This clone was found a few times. The CDR3 DNA sequence: TGTGCCAGCAGCTTAGGTTCGGGTGCGGGGCAAGAGACCCAGTACTTC. Amino acid sequence: CASSLGSGAGQETQYF. The chain recombines TRBV11-2 with TRBJ2-5; a weak D match, TRBD2 (6 bases). The germline CDR1 and CDR2 sequences are SGHAT and FQNNGV. Trimming left V 1 base short and J 2 bases short, with 14 bases between. CDR3 length equals 16 residues.

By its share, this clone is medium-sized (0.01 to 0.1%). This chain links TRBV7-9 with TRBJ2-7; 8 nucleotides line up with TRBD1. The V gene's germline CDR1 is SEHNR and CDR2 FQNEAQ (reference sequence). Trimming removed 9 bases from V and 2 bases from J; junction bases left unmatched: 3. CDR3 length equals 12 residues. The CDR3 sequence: CASGQGTYEQYF. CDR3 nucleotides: TGTGCCAGTGGACAGGGCACCTACGAGCAGTACTTC.

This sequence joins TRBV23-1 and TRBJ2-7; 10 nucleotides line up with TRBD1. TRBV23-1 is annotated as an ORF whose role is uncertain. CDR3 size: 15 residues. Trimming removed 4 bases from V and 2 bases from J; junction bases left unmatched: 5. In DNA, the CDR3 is TGCGCCAGCAGTCGCGACAGGGGGCCAACCTACGAGCAGTACGTC. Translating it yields CASSRDRGPTYEQYV.

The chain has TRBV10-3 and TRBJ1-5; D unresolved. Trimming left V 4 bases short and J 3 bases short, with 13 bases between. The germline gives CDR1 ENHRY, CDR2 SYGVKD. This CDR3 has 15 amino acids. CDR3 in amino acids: CAISVSDESNQPQHF. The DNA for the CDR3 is TGTGCCATCAGTGTTTCTGACGAGTCCAATCAGCCCCAGCATTTT.

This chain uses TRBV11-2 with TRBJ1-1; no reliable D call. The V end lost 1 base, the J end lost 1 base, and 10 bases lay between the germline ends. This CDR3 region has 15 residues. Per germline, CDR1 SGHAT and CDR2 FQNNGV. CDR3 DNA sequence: TGTGCCAGCAGCTTAGGTTACGGCGGGAACACTGAAGCTTTCTTT. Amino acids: CASSLGYGGNTEAFF. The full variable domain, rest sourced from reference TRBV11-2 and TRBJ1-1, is EAGVAQSPRYKIIEKRQSVAFWCNPISGHATLYWYQQILGQGPKLLIQFQNNGVVDDSQLPKDRFSAERLKGVDSTLKIQPAKLEDSAVYLCASSLGYGGNTEAFFGQGTRLTVV.

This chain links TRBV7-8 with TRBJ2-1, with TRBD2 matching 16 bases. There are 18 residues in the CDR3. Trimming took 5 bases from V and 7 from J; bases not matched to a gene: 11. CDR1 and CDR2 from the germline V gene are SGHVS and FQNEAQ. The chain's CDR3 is CASSPPGLAGGPGNEQFF. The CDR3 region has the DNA TGTGCCAGCAGCCCACCGGGACTAGCGGGGGGGCCGGGGAATGAGCAGTTCTTC.

In DNA, the CDR3 is TGTGCCAGTAGCATACCCGGACTAGCGGGAGTTACCGGGGAGCTGTTTTTT. Translated, it gives CASSIPGLAGVTGELFF. The chain combines TRBV19 with TRBJ2-2; 13 bases map to TRBD2. The CDR3 sequence is 17 residues long. Germline-derived CDR1 and CDR2 are LNHDA and SQIVND (reference sequence). Trimming cost V 6 bases and J 5 bases; bases outside gene matches: 9.

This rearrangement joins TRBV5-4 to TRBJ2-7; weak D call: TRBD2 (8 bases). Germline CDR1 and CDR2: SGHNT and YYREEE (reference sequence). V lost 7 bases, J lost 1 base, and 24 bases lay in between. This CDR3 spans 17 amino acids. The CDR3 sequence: CASFDSGGDRSSYEQYF. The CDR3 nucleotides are TGTGCCAGCTTTGATTCGGGAGGGGACAGATCATCCTACGAGCAGTACTTC. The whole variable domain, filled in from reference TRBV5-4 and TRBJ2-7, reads ETGVTQSPTHLIKTRGQQVTLRCSSQSGHNTVSWYQQALGQGPQFIFQYYREEENGRGNFPPRFSGLQFPNYSSELNVNALELDDSALYLCASFDSGGDRSSYEQYFGPGTRLTVT.

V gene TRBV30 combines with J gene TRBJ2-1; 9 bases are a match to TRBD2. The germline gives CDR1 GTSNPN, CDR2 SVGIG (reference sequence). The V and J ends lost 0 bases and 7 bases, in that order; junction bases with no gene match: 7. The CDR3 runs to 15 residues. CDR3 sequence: CAWSVIGLALNEQFF. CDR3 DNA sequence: TGTGCCTGGAGTGTAATAGGACTAGCGTTAAATGAGCAGTTCTTC.

The DNA for the CDR3 is TGCGCCAGCAGTCCAACCCTGGGGACTAGCGGGACGACGACTAACAATGAGCAGTTCTTC. The encoded protein is CASSPTLGTSGTTTNNEQFF. The chain links TRBV23-1 to TRBJ2-1, with 13 nucleotides matching TRBD2. TRBV23-1 is marked as an open reading frame, function uncertain. CDR3 size: 20 residues. The junction had 17 bases not matched to a gene; V was cut back by 4 bases and J by 5 bases.

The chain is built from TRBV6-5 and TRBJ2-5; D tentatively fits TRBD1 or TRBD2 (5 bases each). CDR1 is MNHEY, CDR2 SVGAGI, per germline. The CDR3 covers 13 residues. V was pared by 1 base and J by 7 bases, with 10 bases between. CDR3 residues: CASSYYGTATQYF. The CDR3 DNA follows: TGTGCCAGCAGTTACTACGGGACGGCGACCCAGTACTTC.

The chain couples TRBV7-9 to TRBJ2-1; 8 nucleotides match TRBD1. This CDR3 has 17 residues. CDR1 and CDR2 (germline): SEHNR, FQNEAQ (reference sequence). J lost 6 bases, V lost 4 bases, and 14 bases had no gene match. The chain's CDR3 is CASSSPGRTGRFNEQFF. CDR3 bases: TGTGCCAGCAGCTCTCCAGGTCGGACAGGGAGGTTCAATGAGCAGTTCTTC. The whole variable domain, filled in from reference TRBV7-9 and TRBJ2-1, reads DTGVSQNPRHKITKRGQNVTFRCDPISEHNRLYWYRQTLGQGPEFLTYFQNEAQLEKSRLLSDRFSAERPKGSFSTLEIQRTEQGDSAMYLCASSSPGRTGRFNEQFFGPGTRLTVL.

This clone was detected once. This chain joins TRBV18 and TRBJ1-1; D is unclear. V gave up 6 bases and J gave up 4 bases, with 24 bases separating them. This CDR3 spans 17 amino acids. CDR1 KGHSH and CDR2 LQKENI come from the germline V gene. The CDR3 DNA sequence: TGTGCCAGCTCGTCCGCCTCTATCACTCATGCAGCCACTGAAGCTTTCTTT. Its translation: CASSSASITHAATEAFF.

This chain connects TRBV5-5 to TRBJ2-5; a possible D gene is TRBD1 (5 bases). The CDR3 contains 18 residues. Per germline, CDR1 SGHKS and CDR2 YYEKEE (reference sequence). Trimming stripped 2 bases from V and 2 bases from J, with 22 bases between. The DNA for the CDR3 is TGTGCCAGCAGCTTATTTACCCGACAGTCCATAGGTCAAGAGACCCAGTACTTC. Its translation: CASSLFTRQSIGQETQYF.

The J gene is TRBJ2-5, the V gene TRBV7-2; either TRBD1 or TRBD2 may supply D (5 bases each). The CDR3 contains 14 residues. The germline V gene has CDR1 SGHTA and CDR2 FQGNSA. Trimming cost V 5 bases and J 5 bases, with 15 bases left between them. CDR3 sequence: CASSTETWGETQYF. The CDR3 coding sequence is TGTGCCAGCAGCACCGAAACGTGGGGGGAGACCCAGTACTTC.

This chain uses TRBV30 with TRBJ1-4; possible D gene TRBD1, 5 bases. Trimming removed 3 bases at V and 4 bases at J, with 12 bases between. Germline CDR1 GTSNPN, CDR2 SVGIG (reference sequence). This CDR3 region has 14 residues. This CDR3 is CAWRQDSYNEKLFF. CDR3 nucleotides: TGTGCCTGGAGACAGGATTCCTATAATGAAAAACTGTTTTTT.

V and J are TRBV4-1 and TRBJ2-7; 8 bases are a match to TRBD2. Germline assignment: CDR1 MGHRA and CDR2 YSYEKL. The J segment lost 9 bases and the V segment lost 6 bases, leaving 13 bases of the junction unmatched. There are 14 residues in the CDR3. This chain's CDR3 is CASREAGAPGRQYF. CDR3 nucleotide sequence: TGCGCCAGCAGGGAAGCGGGGGCTCCCGGGCGGCAGTACTTC.